Shown below are 10 T cell receptor beta chains from a single sample sequenced in a study of shared clonotypes between healthy human individuals. Data came from immunoSEQ multiplex PCR; TCRdb stores just in-frame clones and leaves some out. The table has a few million clones, approximately 95% seen once. Sequencing was performed on naive CD4+ T cells from PBMCs. Subset in this sample: CD45RA+ positively selected. These receptors came from a man between 18 and 29 years old in good health. Some clones in this sample may be carry-over from other donors' samples.

The rearrangement uses TRBV7-9 and TRBJ2-7; D is unclear. Per the germline V gene, CDR1 is SEHNR and CDR2 is FQNEAQ (reference sequence). The CDR3 has 11 residues. The V end lost 5 bases, the J end lost 7 bases, and 9 bases lay between the germline ends. CDR3 nucleotides: TGTGCCAGCAGCCAGATGGGGGAGCAGTACTTC. Amino acid sequence: CASSQMGEQYF.

The rearrangement uses TRBV19 and TRBJ1-1; D is unresolved. The CDR3 is 14 residues long. Germline V gene data show CDR1 as LNHDA and CDR2 as SQIVND (reference sequence). V lost 4 bases and J lost 2, with 11 bases in between. CDR3 region: CASSSQTHNTEAFF. DNA of the CDR3: TGTGCCAGTAGTAGTCAGACACATAACACTGAAGCTTTCTTT.

This CDR3 reads CASSVNRDSENTEAFF. CDR3 in DNA: TGTGCCAGCAGCGTGAACCGGGACAGTGAGAACACTGAAGCTTTCTTT. The chain couples TRBV11-3 to TRBJ1-1; 7 bases are shared with TRBD1. V lost 5 bases, J lost 1 base, and 10 bases stayed unmatched. The CDR3 is 16 residues long. Germline-derived CDR1 and CDR2 are SGHNT and YENEEA. Full variable domain (missing parts from reference TRBV11-3 and TRBJ1-1): EAGVVQSPRYKIIEKKQPVAFWCNPISGHNTLYWYLQNLGQGPELLIRYENEEAVDDSQLPKDRFSAERLKGVDSTLKIQPAELGDSAVYLCASSVNRDSENTEAFFGQGTRLTVV.

J is TRBJ2-1 and V is TRBV9, with 11 nucleotides matching TRBD2. The CDR3 loop spans 15 amino acids. J lost 6 bases, V lost 3 bases, and 5 bases had no gene match. From germline, CDR1 is SGDLS and CDR2 YYNGEE. CDR3 protein: CASSDQGTSGNEQFF. The CDR3 DNA sequence: TGTGCCAGCAGCGACCAGGGGACTAGCGGCAATGAGCAGTTCTTC.

The chain uses TRBV29-1 and TRBJ2-3, with 8 bases fitting TRBD2. Germline loops: CDR1 SQVTM, CDR2 ANQGSEA. The CDR3 has 14 residues. The trim removed 8 bases at V and 2 bases at J, leaving 9 bases unmatched. The CDR3 nucleotides are TGCAGCACTAGGGGCGGGAGGTCCACAGATACGCAGTATTTT. Its translation: CSTRGGRSTDTQYF.

This CDR3 reads CASSAHRGSYEQYF. The CDR3 DNA reads TGTGCCAGCAGCGCCCACAGGGGCTCCTACGAGCAGTACTTC. This rearrangement joins TRBV6-5 to TRBJ2-7; 7 positions match TRBD1. V was pared by 6 bases and J by 0 bases, with 5 bases of the junction left unmatched. CDR3 length equals 14 residues. The germline CDR1 and CDR2 sequences are MNHEY and SVGAGI.

The CDR3 here is CASSAGQEGNQPQHF. CDR3 coding DNA: TGTGCCAGCAGTGCCGGACAGGAGGGCAATCAGCCCCAGCATTTT. The V and J genes are TRBV2 and TRBJ1-5, with 7 bases matching TRBD1. Germline assignment: CDR1 SNHLY and CDR2 FYNNEI. The CDR3 is 15 residues long. J gave up 2 bases and V 4 bases, and 5 bases lay outside the gene matches.

J is TRBJ1-1 and V is TRBV28, with D hard to call. The CDR3 covers 14 residues. The germline CDR1 and CDR2 sequences are MDHEN and SYDVKM. Trimming left V 5 bases short and J 3 bases short, with 13 bases between. In nucleotides, the CDR3 is TGTGCCAGCAGTGTCAGGAGTCTTGACACTGAAGCTTTCTTT. Its translation: CASSVRSLDTEAFF.

The chain has TRBV2 and TRBJ1-2; tentatively, D is TRBD1 (6 bases). There are 14 residues in the CDR3. V was cut by 6 bases and J by 0 bases, with 11 bases left in between. In germline, CDR1 is SNHLY, CDR2 FYNNEI. CDR3 loop: CASRVQGSNYGYTF. DNA for the CDR3: TGTGCCAGCAGAGTACAGGGATCTAACTATGGCTACACCTTC. The full variable domain, rest sourced from reference TRBV2 and TRBJ1-2, is EPEVTQTPSHQVTQMGQEVILRCVPISNHLYFYWYRQILGQKVEFLVSFYNNEISEKSEIFDDQFSVERPDGSNFTLKIRSTKLEDSAMYFCASRVQGSNYGYTFGSGTRLTVV.

The chain joins TRBV28 to TRBJ2-1, with no clear D. Trimming pared 6 bases from V and 12 bases from J, leaving 12 bases between. The CDR3 is 11 residues long. In germline, CDR1 is MDHEN, CDR2 SYDVKM. The chain's CDR3 is CASSVAVAQFF. In nucleotides, the CDR3 is TGTGCCAGCAGCGTTGCCGTCGCGCAGTTCTTC.